Detailed here is one T cell receptor beta chain. Its antigen is as yet unknown. Time point indicated: baseline pretreatment blood. As to treatment: 15 Gy SBRT to primary tumor, nephrectomy 4 weeks later. The tumor was a clear cell renal cell carcinoma. This specimen belongs to a study of radiation and T cells in renal cell carcinoma. The overall study: Nephrectomy followed 15 Gy stereotactic body radiation by 4 weeks.

Repertoires were generated with immunoSEQ multiplex PCR, while TCRdb's copy carries only in-frame clones and drops some. The sample has 140,000 or so clones; 70% to 90% are singletons. Points from the study as a whole: In blood, top tumor clones expanded by 2 weeks, shrinking by 4.

The CDR3 is made up of 12 amino acids. The V and J ends lost 5 bases and 7 bases respectively, with 11 bases between them. Germline lookup yields CDR1 MDHEN and CDR2 SYDVKM. This receptor was taken from a woman in her 50s with renal cell carcinoma. The rearrangement links TRBV28 to TRBJ1-2; D is unresolved. Material: blood, obtained from a patient whose treatment included radiotherapy and nephrectomy. The CDR3 region is CASSRSPAGYTF. CDR3 DNA sequence: TGTGCCAGCAGTCGCAGCCCGGCTGGCTACACCTTC.